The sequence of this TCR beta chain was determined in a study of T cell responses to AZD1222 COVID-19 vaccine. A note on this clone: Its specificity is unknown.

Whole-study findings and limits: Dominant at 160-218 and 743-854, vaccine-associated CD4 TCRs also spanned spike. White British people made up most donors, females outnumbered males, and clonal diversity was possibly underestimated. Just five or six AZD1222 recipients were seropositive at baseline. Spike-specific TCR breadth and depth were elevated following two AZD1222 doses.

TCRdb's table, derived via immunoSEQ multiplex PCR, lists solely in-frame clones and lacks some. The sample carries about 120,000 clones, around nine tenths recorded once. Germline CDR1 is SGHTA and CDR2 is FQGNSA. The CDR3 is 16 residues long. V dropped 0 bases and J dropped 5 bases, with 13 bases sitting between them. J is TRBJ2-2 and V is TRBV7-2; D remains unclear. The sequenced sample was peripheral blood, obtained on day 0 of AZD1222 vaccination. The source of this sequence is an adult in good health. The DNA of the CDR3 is TGTGCCAGCAGCTTAGCGGTGGCAGCCGGGACCGGGGAGCTGTTTTTT. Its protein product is CASSLAVAAGTGELFF.